This T cell receptor beta chain was sequenced during a study of PD-L1 blockade in urothelial cancer. Trimming at V came to 7 bases and at J to 8 bases, leaving 7 bases not matched to a gene. The CDR3 covers 14 residues. Germline assignment: CDR1 MDHEN and CDR2 SYDVKM. Assay: immunoSEQ multiplex PCR; the TCRdb copy retains only in-frame clones and omits some. The repertoire consists of tens of thousands of clones, with around 80% occurring once and the leading ten covering 8% to 9.5%. The sequencing here drew on PBMCs, taken around atezolizumab (anti-PD-L1) treatment. The J gene is TRBJ1-5, the V gene TRBV28; 11 bases match TRBD1. The sequence was obtained from a man between 70 and 80 years old with urothelial cancer. This CDR3 reads CASTVPGQGEPQHF. The DNA of the CDR3 is TGTGCCAGCACTGTCCCGGGACAGGGGGAGCCCCAGCATTTT.